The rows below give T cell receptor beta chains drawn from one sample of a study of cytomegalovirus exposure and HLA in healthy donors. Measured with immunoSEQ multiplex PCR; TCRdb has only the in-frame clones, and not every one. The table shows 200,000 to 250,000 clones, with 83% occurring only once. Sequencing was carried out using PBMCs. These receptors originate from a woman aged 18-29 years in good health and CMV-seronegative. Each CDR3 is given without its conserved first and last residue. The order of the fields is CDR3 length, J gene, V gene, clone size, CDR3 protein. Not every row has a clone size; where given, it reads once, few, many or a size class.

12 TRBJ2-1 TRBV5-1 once ASSALAGGREQF
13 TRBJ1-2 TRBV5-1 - ASSLVPGTGDGYT
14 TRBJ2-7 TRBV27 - ASSPRLAGAPGEQY
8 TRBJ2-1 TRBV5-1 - ASITVSQF
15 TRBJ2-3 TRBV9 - ASSVGLTGGLTDTQY
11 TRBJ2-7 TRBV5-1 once ASSLWGKYEQY
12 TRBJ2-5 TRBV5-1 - ASSLAAGAETQY
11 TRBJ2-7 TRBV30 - ARGGGSENEQY
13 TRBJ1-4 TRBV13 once ASSLGRATNEKLF
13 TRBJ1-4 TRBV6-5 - ASSLLQGRNEKLF
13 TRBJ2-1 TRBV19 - ASSILAGGHNEQF
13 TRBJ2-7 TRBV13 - ASSLSSGAHFEQY
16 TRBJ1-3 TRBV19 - ATTPRGRGRAAGNTIY
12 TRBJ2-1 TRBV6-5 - ASTKGQGAREQF
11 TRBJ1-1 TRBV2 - ASSEAGQGLAF